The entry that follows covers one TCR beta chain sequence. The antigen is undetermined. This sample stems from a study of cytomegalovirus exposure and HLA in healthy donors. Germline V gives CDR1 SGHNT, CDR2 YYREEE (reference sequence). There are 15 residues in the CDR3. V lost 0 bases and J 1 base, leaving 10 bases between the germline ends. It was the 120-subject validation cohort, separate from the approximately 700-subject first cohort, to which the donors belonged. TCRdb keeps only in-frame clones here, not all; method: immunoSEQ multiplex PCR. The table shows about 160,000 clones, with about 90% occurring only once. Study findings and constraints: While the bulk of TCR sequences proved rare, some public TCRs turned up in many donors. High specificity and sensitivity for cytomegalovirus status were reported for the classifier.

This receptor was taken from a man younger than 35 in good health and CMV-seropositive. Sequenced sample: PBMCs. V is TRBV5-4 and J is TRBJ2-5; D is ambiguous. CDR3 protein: CASSLASGAQETQYF. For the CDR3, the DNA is TGTGCCAGCAGCTTGGCCTCCGGAGCCCAAGAGACCCAGTACTTC.